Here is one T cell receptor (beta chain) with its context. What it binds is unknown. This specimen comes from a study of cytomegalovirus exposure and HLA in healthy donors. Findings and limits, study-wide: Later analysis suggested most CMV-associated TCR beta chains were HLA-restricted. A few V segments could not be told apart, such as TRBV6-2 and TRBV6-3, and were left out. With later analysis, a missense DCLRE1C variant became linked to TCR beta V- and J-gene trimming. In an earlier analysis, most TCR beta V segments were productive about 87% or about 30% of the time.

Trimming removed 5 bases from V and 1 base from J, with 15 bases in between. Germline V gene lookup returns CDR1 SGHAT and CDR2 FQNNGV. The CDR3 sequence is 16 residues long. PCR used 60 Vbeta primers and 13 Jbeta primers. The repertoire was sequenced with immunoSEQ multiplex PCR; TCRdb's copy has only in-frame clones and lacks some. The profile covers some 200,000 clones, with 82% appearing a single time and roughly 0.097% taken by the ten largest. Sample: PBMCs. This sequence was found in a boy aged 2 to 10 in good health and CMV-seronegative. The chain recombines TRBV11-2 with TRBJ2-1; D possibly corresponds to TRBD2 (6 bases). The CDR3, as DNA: TGTGCCAGCAGCGTAGTCGGCGGGGCTTCCTACAATGAGCAGTTCTTC. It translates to CASSVVGGASYNEQFF. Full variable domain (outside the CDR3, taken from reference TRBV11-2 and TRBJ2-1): EAGVAQSPRYKIIEKRQSVAFWCNPISGHATLYWYQQILGQGPKLLIQFQNNGVVDDSQLPKDRFSAERLKGVDSTLKIQPAKLEDSAVYLCASSVVGGASYNEQFFGPGTRLTVL.